This T cell receptor (beta chain) appears in the sequencing data of a study of cytomegalovirus exposure and HLA in healthy donors. Study overall: An early release of data contained about 85 million unique TCRs, which came from HLA-typed donors. Regarding the study as a whole: The authors excluded some V segments, including TRBV6-2 and TRBV6-3, as indistinguishable. In an earlier analysis, productive rearrangement rates for most beta V segments clustered near 87% or 30%. The study recorded over 150 TCR beta chains that were cytomegalovirus-associated.

Germline trimming cut 6 bases from V and 6 bases from J; bases unmatched to any gene: 10. This CDR3 contains 14 residues. Germline V gene data show CDR1 as KGHSH and CDR2 as LQKENI. It was with 60 Vbeta and 13 Jbeta primers that the PCR ran. Method: immunoSEQ multiplex PCR; TCRdb's copy keeps in-frame clones and lacks some. The table has some 84,000 clones, more than 60% seen once. Details on this clone: The antigen is unknown.

The sample was PBMCs. The V call is TRBV18, the J call TRBJ1-2; 7 nucleotides match TRBD1. The TCR originated in a boy aged 5-17 years in good health and CMV-seronegative. DNA of the CDR3: TGTGCCAGCTCCGACACAGGGGTAGGGGATGGCTACACCTTC. As protein: CASSDTGVGDGYTF.